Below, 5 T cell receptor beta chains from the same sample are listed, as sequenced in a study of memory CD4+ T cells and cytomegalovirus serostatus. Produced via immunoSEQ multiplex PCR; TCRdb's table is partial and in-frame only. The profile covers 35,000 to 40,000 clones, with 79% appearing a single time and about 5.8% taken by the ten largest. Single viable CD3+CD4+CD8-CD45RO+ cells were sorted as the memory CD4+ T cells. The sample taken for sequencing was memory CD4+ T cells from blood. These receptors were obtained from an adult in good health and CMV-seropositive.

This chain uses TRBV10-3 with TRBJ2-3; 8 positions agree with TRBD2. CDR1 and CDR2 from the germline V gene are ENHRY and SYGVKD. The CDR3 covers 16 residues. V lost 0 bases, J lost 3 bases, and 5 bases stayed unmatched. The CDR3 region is CAISESRGGRTDTQYF. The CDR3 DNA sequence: TGTGCCATCAGTGAGTCACGGGGGGGGAGGACAGATACGCAGTATTTT.

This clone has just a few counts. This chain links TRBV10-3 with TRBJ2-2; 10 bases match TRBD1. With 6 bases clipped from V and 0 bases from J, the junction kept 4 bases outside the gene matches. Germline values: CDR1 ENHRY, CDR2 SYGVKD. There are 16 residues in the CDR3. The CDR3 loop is CAISLGTGANTGELFF. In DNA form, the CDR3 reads TGTGCCATCAGCCTCGGGACAGGGGCGAACACCGGGGAGCTGTTTTTT.

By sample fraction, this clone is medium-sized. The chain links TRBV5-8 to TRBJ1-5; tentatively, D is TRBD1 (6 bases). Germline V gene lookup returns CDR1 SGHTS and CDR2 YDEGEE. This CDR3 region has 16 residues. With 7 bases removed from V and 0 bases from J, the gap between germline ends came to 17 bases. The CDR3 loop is CASAPRGGISNQPQHF. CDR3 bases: TGTGCCAGCGCTCCTAGAGGGGGGATTAGCAATCAGCCCCAGCATTTT.

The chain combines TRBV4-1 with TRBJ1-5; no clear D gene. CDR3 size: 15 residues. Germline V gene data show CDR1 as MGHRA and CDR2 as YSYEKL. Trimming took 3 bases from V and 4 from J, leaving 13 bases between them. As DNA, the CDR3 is TGCGCCAGCAGCCAGGAAAGGGCGCTAAATCAGCCCCAGCATTTT. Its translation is CASSQERALNQPQHF.

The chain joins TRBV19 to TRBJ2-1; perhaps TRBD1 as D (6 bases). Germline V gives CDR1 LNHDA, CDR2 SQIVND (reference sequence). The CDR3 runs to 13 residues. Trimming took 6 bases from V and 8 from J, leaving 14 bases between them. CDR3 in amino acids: CASRNRVGDEQFF. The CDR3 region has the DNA TGTGCCAGTAGAAACAGGGTGGGCGATGAGCAGTTCTTC.